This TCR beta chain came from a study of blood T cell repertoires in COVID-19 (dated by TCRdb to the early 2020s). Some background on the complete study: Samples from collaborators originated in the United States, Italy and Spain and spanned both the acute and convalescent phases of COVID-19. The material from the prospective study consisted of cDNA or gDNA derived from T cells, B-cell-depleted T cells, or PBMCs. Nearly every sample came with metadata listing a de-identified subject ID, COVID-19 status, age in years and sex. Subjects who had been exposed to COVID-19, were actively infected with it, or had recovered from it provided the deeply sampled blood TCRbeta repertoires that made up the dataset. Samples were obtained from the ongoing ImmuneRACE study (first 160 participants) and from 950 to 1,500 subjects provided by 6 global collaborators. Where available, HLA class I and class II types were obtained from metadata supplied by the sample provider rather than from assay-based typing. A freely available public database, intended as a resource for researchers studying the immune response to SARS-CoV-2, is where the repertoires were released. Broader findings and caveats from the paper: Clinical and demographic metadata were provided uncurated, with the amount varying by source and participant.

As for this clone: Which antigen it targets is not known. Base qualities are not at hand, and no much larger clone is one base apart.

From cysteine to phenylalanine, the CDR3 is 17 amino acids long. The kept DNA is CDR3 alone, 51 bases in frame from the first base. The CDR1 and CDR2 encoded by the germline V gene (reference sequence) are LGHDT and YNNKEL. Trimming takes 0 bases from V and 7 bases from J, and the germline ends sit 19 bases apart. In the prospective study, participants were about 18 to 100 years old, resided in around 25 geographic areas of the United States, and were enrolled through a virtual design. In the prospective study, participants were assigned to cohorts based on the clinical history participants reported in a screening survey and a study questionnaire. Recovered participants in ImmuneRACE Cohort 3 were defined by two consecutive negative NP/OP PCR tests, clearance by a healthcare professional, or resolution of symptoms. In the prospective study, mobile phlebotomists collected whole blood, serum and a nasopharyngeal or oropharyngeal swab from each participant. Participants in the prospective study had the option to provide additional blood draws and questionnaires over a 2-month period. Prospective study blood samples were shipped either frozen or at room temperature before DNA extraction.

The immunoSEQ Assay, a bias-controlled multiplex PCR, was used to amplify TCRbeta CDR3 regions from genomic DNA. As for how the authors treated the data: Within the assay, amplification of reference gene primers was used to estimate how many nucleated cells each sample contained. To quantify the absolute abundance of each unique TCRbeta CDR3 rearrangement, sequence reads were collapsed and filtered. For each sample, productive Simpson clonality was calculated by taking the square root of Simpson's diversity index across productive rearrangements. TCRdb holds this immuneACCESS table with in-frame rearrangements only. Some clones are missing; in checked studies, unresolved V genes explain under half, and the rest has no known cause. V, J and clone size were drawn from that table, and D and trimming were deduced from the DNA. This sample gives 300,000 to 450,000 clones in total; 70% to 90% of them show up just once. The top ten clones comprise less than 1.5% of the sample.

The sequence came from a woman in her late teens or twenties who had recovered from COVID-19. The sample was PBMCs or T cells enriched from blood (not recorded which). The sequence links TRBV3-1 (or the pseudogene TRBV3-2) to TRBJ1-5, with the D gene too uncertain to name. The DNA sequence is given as TGTGCCAGCAGCCAAGATATAAGGCGAGTACGGGAACAGCCCCAGCATTTT. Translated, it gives CASSQDIRRVREQPQHF.